Shown below are 29 T cell receptor beta chains from a single sample sequenced in a study of regulatory T cells in long-lasting Graves disease. Sequencing libraries for TCR beta were prepared with iRepertoire HTBI primers and Arm-PCR of CDR3 regions. Each CDR3 protein is one row after TCRdb ran MiXCR on the multiplex PCR reads. The sample holds about 470,000 distinct CDR3 sequences, 16% seen once. Documented time point: newly diagnosed GD, antithyroid drugs for less than 3 months. RNA extracted from PBMCs served as the sequencing template. These records were also assigned to another study, of T cells in Graves' hyperthyroidism and ophthalmopathy.

This specimen was peripheral blood mononuclear cells (PBMCs), taken at new diagnosis, from a patient treated with antithyroid drugs. The origin of the receptors is a man aged 35 to 55 with Graves disease.

Only a few counts were recorded for this clonotype. This chain joins TRBV30 and TRBJ1-5; the match to TRBD1 covers 7 bases. The CDR3 extends over 16 amino acids. Unmatched junction bases numbered 12, after V lost 2 bases and J lost 5 bases. Germline assignment: CDR1 GTSNPN and CDR2 SVGIG (reference sequence). In nucleotides, the CDR3 is TGTGCCTGGAGTAGAACCGTAACAGGGGCGGATCAGCCCCAGCATTTT. Translation gives CAWSRTVTGADQPQHF.

The chain has TRBV12-3 or TRBV12-4 and TRBJ2-2, with D perhaps being TRBD1 or TRBD2 (6 bases each). This CDR3 region has 15 residues. Trimming shortened V by 6 bases and J by 2 bases, and 13 bases separated the two germline ends. CDR3 sequence reads: CASRGWGANTGELFF. For the CDR3, the DNA is TGTGCCAGCAGGGGCTGGGGGGCAAACACCGGGGAGCTGTTTTTT.

The rearrangement links TRBV28 to TRBJ1-2, with D perhaps matching TRBD1 (5 bases). Germline-derived CDR1 and CDR2 are MDHEN and SYDVKM. V lost 2 bases to trimming and J lost 2 bases, with 15 bases between them. This CDR3 is 16 amino acids long. CDR3: CASSLGGVAGNYGYTF. The CDR3 region has the DNA TGTGCCAGCAGTTTAGGGGGGGTTGCAGGCAACTATGGCTACACCTTC.

Many counts were recorded for this clonotype. V is TRBV7-9 and J is TRBJ2-3; 13 nucleotides line up with TRBD2. The CDR3 is 16 residues long. Looked up from germline, CDR1 is SEHNR and CDR2 is FQNEAQ (reference sequence). Trimming removed 3 bases from V and 3 bases from J; junction bases left unmatched: 3. The CDR3 bases are TGTGCCAGCAGCTTCACTAGCGGGAGGGTGACAGATACGCAGTATTTT. Its protein product is CASSFTSGRVTDTQYF.

This clonotype was recorded at least ten times. The CDR3 loop is CASSPGTGGLYEQYF. The CDR3 DNA reads TGTGCCAGCTCACCAGGGACAGGGGGCTTGTACGAGCAGTACTTC. V and J are TRBV4-2 and TRBJ2-7; 12 bases align to TRBD1. The CDR3 is made up of 15 amino acids. From germline, CDR1 is LGHNA and CDR2 YNFKEQ. Losses at the gene ends were 8 bases for V and 4 bases for J; bases not matched to a gene: 9.

Ten or more counts support this clonotype. CDR3 DNA sequence: TGCAGCGTCCCCGGACAGGGCCTGAACACCGGGGAGCTGTTTTTT. This translates into CSVPGQGLNTGELFF. This chain connects TRBV29-1 to TRBJ2-2; 8 bases line up with TRBD1. This CDR3 comprises 15 residues. Germline trimming cut 6 bases from V and 1 base from J; bases unmatched to any gene: 7. The V gene's germline CDR1 is SQVTM and CDR2 ANQGSEA.

The sample holds many counts of this clonotype. The chain employs TRBV14 and TRBJ2-7; D might be TRBD1 or TRBD2, each matching 5 bases. The CDR3 contains 14 residues. CDR1 is SGHDN, CDR2 FVKESK, per germline. Trimming took 1 base from V and 3 from J, leaving 10 bases between them. The CDR3 loop is CASSQGGLDYEQYF. CDR3 nucleotides: TGTGCCAGCAGCCAAGGGGGGTTGGACTACGAGCAGTACTTC.

About this clonotype itself: At one boundary the junction diverges from the germline segment, which might be a read error. The V and J genes are TRBV5-1 and TRBJ2-1, with D perhaps given as TRBD1 or TRBD2 (5 bases each). CDR1 is SGHRS, CDR2 YFSETQ, per germline. The CDR3 length is 14 residues. The CDR3 loop is CASSLDLQGETRYF. The CDR3 nucleotides read TGCGCCAGCAGCTTGGACCTTCAAGGGGAGACCCGGTACTTC.

This clonotype was detected many times. One junction end disagrees with the germline gene, perhaps due to a read error. The J gene is TRBJ2-3, the V gene TRBV7-7, with D maybe TRBD2 (7 bases). The CDR3 length is 14 residues. Germline V gene lookup returns CDR1 SSHAT and CDR2 FNYEAQ (reference sequence). The CDR3: CASSLAPGGDTQYF. The CDR3 DNA follows: TGTGCTAGCAGCTTAGCGCCGGGGGGCGATACGCAGTATTTT.

The sample holds many counts of this clonotype. This chain links TRBV5-1 with TRBJ2-7, with 7 bases identical to TRBD2. Germline CDR1 SGHRS, CDR2 YFSETQ. V lost 1 base, J lost 2 bases, and 15 bases stayed unmatched. The CDR3 consists of 18 residues. CDR3 loop: CASSLSWPGGGVPYEQYF. The CDR3 bases are TGCGCCAGCAGCTTGAGTTGGCCGGGAGGAGGAGTCCCCTACGAGCAGTACTTC. The complete variable domain, with remaining parts taken from reference TRBV5-1 and TRBJ2-7, reads KAGVTQTPRYLIKTRGQQVTLSCSPISGHRSVSWYQQTPGQGLQFLFEYFSETQRNKGNFPGRFSGRQFSNSRSEMNVSTLELGDSALYLCASSLSWPGGGVPYEQYFGPGTRLTVT.

Many counts were recorded for this clonotype. V usage is TRBV2 and J usage is TRBJ2-2; no definite D call. The CDR3 runs 14 residues. The V gene's germline CDR1 is SNHLY and CDR2 FYNNEI. V lost 5 bases to trimming and J lost 2 bases, with 9 bases between them. The CDR3 nucleotides are TGTGCCAGCAGTACGGCAGGCAACACCGGGGAGCTGTTTTTT. Protein product: CASSTAGNTGELFF.

The chain has TRBV4-2 and TRBJ2-2, with D possibly being TRBD2 (6 bases). This CDR3 comprises 17 residues. V gave up 1 base and J gave up 1 base, with 13 bases separating them. Looked up from germline, CDR1 is LGHNA and CDR2 is YNFKEQ. The DNA of the CDR3 is TGTGCCAGCAGCCAAGTTGGGCGGGGCATGAACACCGGGGAGCTGTTTTTT. Its translation: CASSQVGRGMNTGELFF.

The V gene is TRBV6-1, the J gene TRBJ2-1, with D perhaps TRBD1 (5 bases). The CDR3 has 15 amino acids. Germline V gene lookup returns CDR1 MNHNS and CDR2 SASEGT. V was shortened by 0 bases and J by 8 bases, with 14 bases between the two germline ends. The CDR3 DNA follows: TGTGCCAGCAGTGAAGCGCTTCAGGGTTTCGATGAGCAGTTCTTC. Its protein product is CASSEALQGFDEQFF.

This clonotype has at least ten counts. The CDR3, as DNA: TGTGCCAGCAGTCCGACAGGGGTGGAGACCCAGTACTTC. Translation gives CASSPTGVETQYF. The chain joins TRBV12-3 or TRBV12-4 to TRBJ2-5, with 8 bases aligning to TRBD1. The CDR3 extends over 13 amino acids. V shed 5 bases and J 5 bases; nucleotides not matched to a gene: 4.

This clonotype came up many times. This chain connects TRBV12-3 or TRBV12-4 to TRBJ2-3; 7 bases map to TRBD2. After removal of 0 bases from V and 0 bases from J, the junction contained 6 bases not matched to a gene. The CDR3 is 17 amino acids. DNA of the CDR3: TGTGCCAGCAGTTTAGCCTGGGGGGGAGGAAGCACAGATACGCAGTATTTT. Amino acid sequence: CASSLAWGGGSTDTQYF.

The chain uses TRBV24-1 and TRBJ1-1, with D maybe TRBD1 (6 bases). This CDR3 comprises 13 residues. The germline CDR1 and CDR2 sequences are KGHDR and SFDVKD. V was shortened by 7 bases and J by 0 bases, with 8 bases between the two germline ends. CDR3 region: CATRQGMNTEAFF. In DNA form, the CDR3 reads TGTGCCACCAGACAGGGAATGAACACTGAAGCTTTCTTT.

This clonotype was found many times. The chain links TRBV28 to TRBJ1-2; TRBD1 matches at 7 bases. CDR1 and CDR2 (germline): MDHEN, SYDVKM. The ends lost 6 bases at V and 8 bases at J; junction bases unmatched: 15. The CDR3 consists of 15 residues. Here the CDR3 DNA reads TGTGCCAGCAGACCCGCAATTTTGACAGGGAGGGGCTACACCTTC. Residues: CASRPAILTGRGYTF.

This clonotype was seen many times. The J gene is TRBJ2-5, the V gene TRBV6-9; D gene ambiguous. CDR3 length: 15 amino acids. Between the trimmed V and J ends, which lost 3 bases and 4 bases, there was a span of 15 bases. CDR1 and CDR2 (germline): MNHGY, SVAAGI. Written as DNA, the CDR3 is TGTGCCAGCAGTTACGGGTTACGGTTCGGAGAGACCCAGTACTTC. This gives the protein CASSYGLRFGETQYF.

This clonotype was found many times. Here the CDR3 reads CASSLSGQGGNQPQHF. The CDR3 region has the DNA TGTGCCAGCAGTTTATCCGGACAGGGGGGCAATCAGCCCCAGCATTTT. The rearrangement links TRBV28 to TRBJ1-5; 10 bases are shared with TRBD1. Germline lookup yields CDR1 MDHEN and CDR2 SYDVKM. V shed 1 base and J 2 bases; nucleotides not matched to a gene: 2. The CDR3 length is 16 residues.

This clonotype was counted ten times or more. V is TRBV2 and J is TRBJ1-5; weak D call: TRBD1 (6 bases). Trimming took off 4 bases at V and 7 bases at J, with 11 bases between the two ends. The CDR3 length is 13 residues. Germline V CDR1 and CDR2: SNHLY, FYNNEI. The CDR3 protein is CASSGGGRQPQHF. The CDR3 DNA follows: TGTGCCAGCAGTGGGGGGGGGCGCCAGCCCCAGCATTTT.

This clonotype was counted many times. The gene calls are TRBV11-3 and TRBJ2-5, with 7 bases aligning to TRBD2. The CDR3 contains 15 residues. Trimming at V came to 6 bases and at J to 5 bases, leaving 12 bases not matched to a gene. The V gene's germline CDR1 is SGHNT and CDR2 YENEEA. CDR3 nucleotide sequence: TGTGCCAGCAGTTCTGGAGTTAGCGGGCGTGAGACCCAGTACTTC. Residues: CASSSGVSGRETQYF.

The table lists this clonotype with a few counts. J is TRBJ2-1 and V is TRBV20-1; 10 nucleotides agree with TRBD2. Germline CDR1 DFQATT, CDR2 SNEGSKA (reference sequence). This CDR3 has 15 amino acids. After removal of 4 bases from V and 0 bases from J, the junction contained 3 bases not matched to a gene. In DNA form, the CDR3 reads TGCAGTGCTAAAGGACTAGCGGCCTCCTACAATGAGCAGTTCTTC. Amino acid sequence: CSAKGLAASYNEQFF.

The sample holds a few counts of this clonotype. The rearrangement links TRBV6-5 to TRBJ2-7; possibly TRBD2 for D (5 bases). V lost 0 bases, J lost 0 bases, and 18 bases lay in between. The CDR3 sequence is 18 residues long. CDR1 is MNHEY and CDR2 is SVGAGI in the germline V gene. The CDR3 sequence: CASSYSGLRRTRSYEQYF. CDR3 nucleotides: TGTGCCAGCAGTTACTCCGGACTGCGAAGAACCCGCTCCTACGAGCAGTACTTC.

In its sample, this clonotype was seen many times. The chain recombines TRBV28 with TRBJ1-5; 7 bases fit TRBD1. V gave up 4 bases and J gave up 6 bases; unmatched junction bases: 12. Germline V gives CDR1 MDHEN, CDR2 SYDVKM. The CDR3 length is 16 residues. The CDR3 DNA is TGTGCCAGCAGTTCCGAACAGGGGCTGGGAAGTCAGCCCCAGCATTTT. This translates into CASSSEQGLGSQPQHF.

This clonotype was picked up many times. This sequence joins TRBV20-1 and TRBJ2-1, with 9 bases aligning to TRBD2. Germline CDR1 reads DFQATT; CDR2 reads SNEGSKA (reference sequence). The CDR3 consists of 16 residues. Germline trimming cut 2 bases from V and 8 bases from J; bases unmatched to any gene: 13. CDR3 loop: CSARSPTSGRSDEQFF. In nucleotides, the CDR3 is TGCAGTGCTAGATCCCCCACCAGCGGGAGGAGCGATGAGCAGTTCTTC.

This clonotype was counted at least ten times. The chain is built from TRBV10-3 and TRBJ2-1; possible D gene TRBD1, 5 bases. Trimming removed 6 bases from V and 9 bases from J, with 15 bases in between. The CDR3 is 13 amino acids. Germline V gives CDR1 ENHRY, CDR2 SYGVKD. CDR3 protein: CAISDSPLGEQFF. DNA for the CDR3: TGTGCCATCAGCGACAGTCCGTTGGGTGAGCAGTTCTTC.

This clonotype was recorded at least ten times. The chain combines TRBV20-1 with TRBJ2-3, with 10 bases matching TRBD1. The CDR3 has 17 amino acids. Germline CDR1 and CDR2: DFQATT and SNEGSKA (reference sequence). V was pared by 6 bases and J by 4 bases, with 16 bases of the junction left unmatched. The CDR3 nucleotides are TGCAGTGCCGCCTCACGGGACAGGGGTAGGATGGCAGATACGCAGTATTTT. Its protein product is CSAASRDRGRMADTQYF.

The rearrangement uses TRBV12-5 and TRBJ1-5, with 8 bases aligning to TRBD1. J lost 0 bases, V lost 5 bases, and 6 bases had no gene match. The CDR3 has 16 residues. The germline CDR1 and CDR2 sequences are LGHNT and FRNRAP. The CDR3 DNA reads TGTGCTAGTGGTCTACAAACAGGGGGTAGCAATCAGCCCCAGCATTTT. It encodes CASGLQTGGSNQPQHF.

The chain joins TRBV29-1 to TRBJ1-3, with D possibly being TRBD1 (5 bases). This CDR3 spans 14 amino acids. V lost 5 bases and J lost 0, with 11 bases in between. Germline CDR1 reads SQVTM; CDR2 reads ANQGSEA. The chain's CDR3 is CSVSSGDSGNTIYF. The CDR3 bases are TGCAGCGTTTCCTCGGGGGACTCTGGAAACACCATATATTTT.